This T cell receptor (beta chain) was found in a study of CXCR3-negative and CXCR3-positive naive CD8 T cells (dated by TCRdb to the late 2010s). Notes on the research overall: In total, some 140 million TRB reads were obtained, which works out to roughly 1.5 +/- 0.3 million reads per library. The diversity and physicochemical repertoire analyses included about a dozen donors pooled from two independent experiments. The TRBV-TRBJ cluster analysis covered naive subsets from 5 or 6 donors and memory cells from 3 donors.

General findings and caveats noted by the study authors: Because surface CD5, which has been linked to self-reactivity in mice, was comparable between naive subsets, TCR interaction strength was also inferred from TRB CDR3 physicochemical properties. Similar TRBV-TRBJ usage was shown by naive CXCR3-negative and CXCR3-positive cells from the same donor, whereas distinct patterns were shown by memory cells. CXCR3 expression partially decreased after cryopreservation, so most assays used freshly isolated PBMCs. Comparably high repertoire diversity was found in both naive subsets, whereas much lower repertoire diversity was found in memory CD8+ T cells.

Measured from the cysteine to the phenylalanine, the CDR3 is 15 residues long. Only the protein sequence is given. For every CD8+ T cell subset, fewer than 350,000 cells were flow-sorted straight into RLT lysis buffer, and each subset was sorted in triplicate. Standard density gradient centrifugation was used to isolate peripheral blood mononuclear cells from buffy coats. Total RNA was extracted from sorted cells with an RNeasy Mini Kit. Details on this clonotype: Its antigen target is currently unknown.

Sequencing relied on a NextSeq 550. The Human TCR Profiling Kit (MiLaboratory) was used to make UMI-labeled 5' RACE TRB cDNA libraries. cDNA synthesis used the entire amount of extracted RNA, and PCR amplification then used the entire amount of cDNA produced. Libraries were prepared in parallel using an identical number of PCR cycles. The original methods were these. MIGEC and MiXCR extracted about 50,000 +/- 10,000 unique UMI-labeled TRB cDNA molecules per library, requiring at least two reads per UMI. On average, around 40,000 +/- 10,000 functional in-frame TRB CDR3 nucleotide clonotypes lacking stop codons were found per library. After downsampling to 5000 UMI-labeled TRB molecules per sample, diversity metrics, including normalized Shannon-Wiener and Chao1, were computed in VDJtools. Clonotype-size-weighted physicochemical properties of the central five CDR3 residues (interaction energy, strength, volume and Kidera factor 4) were computed in VDJtools. Once TCRdb had reprocessed the reads, it stored one entry per CDR3 protein sequence and supplied no DNA. These V and J calls rely on TCRdb rather than the paper's analysis. This sample's listing comprises 45,000 to 55,000 distinct CDR3 sequences. The biggest ten clones account for over 14% of the sample.

The sample was memory CD8+ T cells from blood. Per the publication, the cell subset or site label means: conventional CD8+ memory T cells (TMEM), sorted as controls. This TCR was sampled from a human donor in good health. Some clones in this sample may be carry-over from other donors' samples. The chain joins TRBV12-3 or TRBV12-4 to TRBJ2-7; TCRdb calls TRBD1, which cannot be checked without DNA. This receptor carries the CDR3 CASSLAGGFVDEQYF.